Listed here is a single T cell receptor (beta chain). What it binds is not known. Unique molecular identifiers had been added to the TCR beta cDNA libraries. Input of roughly 0.85 to 11 million T cells yielded 400,000 to 550,000 cDNA molecules. TCRdb redid the calling of the PCR reads with MiXCR, one entry per CDR3 protein. Seen here are around 710,000 distinct CDR3 sequences, around 45% observed once, and the top ten hold 4.9%. Germline CDR1 is KGHSH and CDR2 is LQKENI. This CDR3 is built from 12 residues. With V trimmed by 4 bases and J by 9 bases, 6 bases remained unmatched. The sample comes from a study of post-analysis software for immune sequencing data. As for the study in general: Recorded disease courses covered relapsing-remitting, secondary progressive and progressive-relapsing multiple sclerosis. Some patients had no subtype annotation. General observations from the study: Significantly lower normalized Chao1 diversity was found in patients with multiple sclerosis relative to controls. In patients, TRBV5-6, TRBV5-1 and TRBV20-1 belonged to several TRBV segments found more frequently than in controls. Strong co-clustering by F measure was evident for samples that had been prepared in the same batch.

This rearrangement joins TRBV18 to TRBJ2-7, with TRBD1 matching 7 bases. Material: blood. This TCR was sampled from a girl between 10 and 17 years old with multiple sclerosis. CDR3 loop: CASSRTGLGQYF. DNA of the CDR3: TGTGCCAGCTCACGGACAGGTCTAGGGCAGTACTTC. Variable domain in full (rest from reference TRBV18 and TRBJ2-7): NAGVMQNPRHLVRRRGQEARLRCSPMKGHSHVYWYRQLPEEGLKFMVYLQKENIIDESGMPKERFSAEFPKEGPSILRIQQVVRGDSAAYFCASSRTGLGQYFGPGTRLTVT.